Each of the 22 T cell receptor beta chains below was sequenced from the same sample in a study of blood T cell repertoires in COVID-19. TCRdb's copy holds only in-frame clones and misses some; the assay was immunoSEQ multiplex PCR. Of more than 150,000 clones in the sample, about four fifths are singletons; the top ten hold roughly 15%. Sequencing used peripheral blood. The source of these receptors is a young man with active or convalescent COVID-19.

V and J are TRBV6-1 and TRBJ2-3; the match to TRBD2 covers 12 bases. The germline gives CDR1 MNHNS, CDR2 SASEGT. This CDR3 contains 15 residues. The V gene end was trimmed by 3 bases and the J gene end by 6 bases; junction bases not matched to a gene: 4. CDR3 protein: CASSERLAGVDTQYF. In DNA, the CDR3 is TGTGCCAGCAGTGAGAGACTAGCGGGAGTGGATACGCAGTATTTT.

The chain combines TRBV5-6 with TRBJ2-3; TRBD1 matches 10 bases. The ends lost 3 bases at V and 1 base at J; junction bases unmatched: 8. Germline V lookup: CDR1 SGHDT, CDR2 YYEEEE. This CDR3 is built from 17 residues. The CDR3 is CASSSIAGTGGTDTQYF. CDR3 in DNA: TGTGCCAGCAGCTCGATCGCCGGGACAGGGGGCACAGATACGCAGTATTTT.

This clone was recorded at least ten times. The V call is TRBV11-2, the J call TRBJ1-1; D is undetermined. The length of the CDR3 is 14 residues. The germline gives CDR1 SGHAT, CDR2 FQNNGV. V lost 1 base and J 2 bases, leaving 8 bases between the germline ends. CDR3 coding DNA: TGTGCCAGCAGCTTAGTACGCGGAAACACTGAAGCTTTCTTT. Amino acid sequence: CASSLVRGNTEAFF.

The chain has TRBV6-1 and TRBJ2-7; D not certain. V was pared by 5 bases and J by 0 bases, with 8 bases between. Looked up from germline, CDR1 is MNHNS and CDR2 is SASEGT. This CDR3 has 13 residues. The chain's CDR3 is CASSLRGSYEQYF. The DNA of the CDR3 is TGTGCCAGCAGTCTGAGAGGCTCCTACGAGCAGTACTTC.

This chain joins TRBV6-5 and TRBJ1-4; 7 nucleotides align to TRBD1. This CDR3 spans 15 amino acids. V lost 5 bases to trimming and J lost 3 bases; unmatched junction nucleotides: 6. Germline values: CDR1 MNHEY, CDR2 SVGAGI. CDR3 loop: CASSHTGAPNEKLFF. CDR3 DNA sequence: TGTGCCAGCAGTCATACAGGGGCACCTAATGAAAAACTGTTTTTT.

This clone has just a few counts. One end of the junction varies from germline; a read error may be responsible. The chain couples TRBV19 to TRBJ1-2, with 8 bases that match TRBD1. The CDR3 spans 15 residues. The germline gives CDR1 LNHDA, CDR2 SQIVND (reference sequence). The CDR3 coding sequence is TGTGCCAGCAGTATTGAGGACAGGGCTAACTATGGCTACACCTTC. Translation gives CASSIEDRANYGYTF.

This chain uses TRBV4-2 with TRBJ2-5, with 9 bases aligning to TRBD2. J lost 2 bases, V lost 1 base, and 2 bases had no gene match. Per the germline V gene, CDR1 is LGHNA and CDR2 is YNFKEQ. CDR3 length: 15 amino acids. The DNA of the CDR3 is TGTGCCAGCAGCCAAGTCCTAGCGGGACAAGAGACCCAGTACTTC. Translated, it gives CASSQVLAGQETQYF.

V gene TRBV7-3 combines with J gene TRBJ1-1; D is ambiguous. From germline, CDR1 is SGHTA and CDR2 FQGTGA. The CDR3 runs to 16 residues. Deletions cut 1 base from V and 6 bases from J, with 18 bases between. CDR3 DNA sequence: TGTGCCAGCAGCTTAAACCCTGGACGGAACGGGGCTGAAGCTTTCTTT. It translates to CASSLNPGRNGAEAFF.

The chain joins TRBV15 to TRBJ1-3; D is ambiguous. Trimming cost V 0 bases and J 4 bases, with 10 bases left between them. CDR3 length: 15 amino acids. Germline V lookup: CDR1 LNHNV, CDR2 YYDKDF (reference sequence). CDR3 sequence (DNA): TGTGCCACCAGCAGAGATCTCGGGAGAGGAAACACCATATATTTT. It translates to CATSRDLGRGNTIYF.

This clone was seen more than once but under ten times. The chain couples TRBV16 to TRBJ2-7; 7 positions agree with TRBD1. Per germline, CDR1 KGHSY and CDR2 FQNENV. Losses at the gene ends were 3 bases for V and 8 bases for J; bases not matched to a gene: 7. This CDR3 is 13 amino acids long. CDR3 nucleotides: TGTGCCAGCAGCCACCGGACAGGCGACCAGCAGTACTTC. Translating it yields CASSHRTGDQQYF.

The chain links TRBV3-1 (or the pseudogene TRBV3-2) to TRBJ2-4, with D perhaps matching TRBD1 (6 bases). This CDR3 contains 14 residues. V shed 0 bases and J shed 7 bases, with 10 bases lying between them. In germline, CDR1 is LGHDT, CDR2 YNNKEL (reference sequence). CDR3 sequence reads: CASSQDRGFNIQYF. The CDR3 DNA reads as TGTGCCAGCAGCCAAGACAGGGGTTTCAACATTCAGTACTTC.

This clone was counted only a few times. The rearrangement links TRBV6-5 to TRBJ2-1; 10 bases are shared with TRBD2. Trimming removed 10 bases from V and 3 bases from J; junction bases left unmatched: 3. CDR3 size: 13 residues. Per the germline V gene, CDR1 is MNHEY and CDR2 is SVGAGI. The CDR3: CATRTSGYNEQFF. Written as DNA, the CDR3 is TGTGCCACGAGGACTAGCGGCTACAATGAGCAGTTCTTC.

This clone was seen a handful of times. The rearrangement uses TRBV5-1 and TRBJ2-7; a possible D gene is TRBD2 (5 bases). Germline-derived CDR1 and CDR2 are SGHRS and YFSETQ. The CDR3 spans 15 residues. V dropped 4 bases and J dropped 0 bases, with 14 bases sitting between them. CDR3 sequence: CASSPSGVYSYEQYF. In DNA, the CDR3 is TGCGCCAGCAGCCCCTCCGGGGTTTACTCCTACGAGCAGTACTTC.

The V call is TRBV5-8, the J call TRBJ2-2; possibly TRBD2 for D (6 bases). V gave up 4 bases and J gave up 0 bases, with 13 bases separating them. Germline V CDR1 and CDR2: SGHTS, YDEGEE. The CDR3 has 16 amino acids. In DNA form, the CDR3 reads TGTGCCAGCAGCCCCCGCCGCGGGGCGAACACCGGGGAGCTGTTTTTT. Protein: CASSPRRGANTGELFF.

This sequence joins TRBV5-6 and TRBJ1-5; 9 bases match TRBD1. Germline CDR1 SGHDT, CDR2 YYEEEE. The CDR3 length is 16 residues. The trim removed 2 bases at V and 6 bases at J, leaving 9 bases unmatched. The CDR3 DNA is TGTGCCAGCAGCTTTTACAGGGGGCGCTTCGGTCAGCCCCAGCATTTT. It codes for CASSFYRGRFGQPQHF.

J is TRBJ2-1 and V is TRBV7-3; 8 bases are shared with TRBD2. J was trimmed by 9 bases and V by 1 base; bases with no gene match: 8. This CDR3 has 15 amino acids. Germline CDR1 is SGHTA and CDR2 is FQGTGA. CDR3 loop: CASSLKAGAQGEQFF. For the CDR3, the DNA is TGTGCCAGCAGCTTAAAAGCGGGAGCTCAGGGTGAGCAGTTCTTC. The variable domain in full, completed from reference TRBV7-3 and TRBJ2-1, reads GAGVSQTPSNKVTEKGKYVELRCDPISGHTALYWYRQSLGQGPEFLIYFQGTGAADDSGLPNDRFFAVRPEGSVSTLKIQRTERGDSAVYLCASSLKAGAQGEQFFGPGTRLTVL.

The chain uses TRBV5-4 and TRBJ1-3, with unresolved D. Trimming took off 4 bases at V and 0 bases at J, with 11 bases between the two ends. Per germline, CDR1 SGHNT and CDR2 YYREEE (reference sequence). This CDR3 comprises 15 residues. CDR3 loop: CASSLSRGSGNTIYF. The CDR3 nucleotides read TGTGCCAGCAGCCTCAGCCGGGGCTCTGGAAACACCATATATTTT.

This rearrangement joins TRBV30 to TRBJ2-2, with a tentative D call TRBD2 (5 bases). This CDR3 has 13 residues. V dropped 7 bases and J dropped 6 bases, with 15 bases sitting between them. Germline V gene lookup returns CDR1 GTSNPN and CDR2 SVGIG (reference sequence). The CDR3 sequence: CASASFGAGELFF. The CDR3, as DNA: TGTGCCTCAGCTAGCTTTGGGGCCGGGGAGCTGTTTTTT.

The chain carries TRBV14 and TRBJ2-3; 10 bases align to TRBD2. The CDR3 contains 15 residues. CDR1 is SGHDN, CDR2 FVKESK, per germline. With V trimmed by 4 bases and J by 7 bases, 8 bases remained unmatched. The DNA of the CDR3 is TGTGCCAGCAGCCGTGGTAGCGGGAGGTTAAATACGCAGTATTTT. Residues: CASSRGSGRLNTQYF.

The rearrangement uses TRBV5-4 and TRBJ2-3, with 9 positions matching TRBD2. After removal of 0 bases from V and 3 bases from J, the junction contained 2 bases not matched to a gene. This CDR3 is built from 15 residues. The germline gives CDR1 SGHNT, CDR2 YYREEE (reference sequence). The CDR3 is CASSLGGGATDTQYF. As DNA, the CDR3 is TGTGCCAGCAGCTTGGGCGGGGGGGCGACAGATACGCAGTATTTT.

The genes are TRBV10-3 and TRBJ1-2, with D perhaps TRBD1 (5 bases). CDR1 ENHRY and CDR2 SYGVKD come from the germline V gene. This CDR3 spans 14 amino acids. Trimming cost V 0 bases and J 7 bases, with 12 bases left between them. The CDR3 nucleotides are TGTGCCATCAGTGAGTCACAGGTTGTAGGTGGCTACACCTTC. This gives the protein CAISESQVVGGYTF.

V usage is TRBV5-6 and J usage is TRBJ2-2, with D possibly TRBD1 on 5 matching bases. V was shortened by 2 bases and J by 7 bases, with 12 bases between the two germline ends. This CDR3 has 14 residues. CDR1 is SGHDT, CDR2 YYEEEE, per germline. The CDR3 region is CASSFFQGGGELFF. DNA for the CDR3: TGTGCCAGCAGCTTTTTCCAGGGCGGCGGGGAGCTGTTTTTT.